This TCR beta chain derives from a study of blood T cells in healthy people across ages (dated by TCRdb to between 2014 and 2017). Regarding the study in general: Template switching captured roughly one uniquely barcoded TCR beta cDNA molecule per two T cells in model experiments. The donors were divided into four age groups: young (average around 17 years), middle-aged (about 41), aged (approximately 59) and long-lived (roughly 86). Two additional independent replicas of 1 million unique cDNA reads from the same blood draw were analyzed for two donors (one aged 18 to 30 and one aged 80 or older). To avoid experimental bias, donors of different ages were spread randomly across the sequencing lanes. Age-related changes in TCR beta repertoire diversity were measured in the study by deep sequencing normalized with unique cDNA molecular identifiers. General study outcomes and caveats: Because the CMV infection status of the donors was unknown, age-related changes in expanded clonotypes may potentially have been confounded. Observed TCR beta diversity per million T cells fell roughly linearly with age, and a significant reduction was already apparent by age about 43. Compared with the aged group, the long-lived group had more naive CD4+ T cells, fewer expanded clones and increased TCR diversity, a pattern suggesting age selection. Since profiling was done on bulk unsorted PBMCs, naive and antigen-experienced compartments could not be conclusively compared. Estimates of total diversity from one million sequenced T cells were regarded as lower bounds and underestimates. There was a strong correlation between observed TCR beta diversity and the percentage of naive T cells measured by flow cytometry.

This clonotype was detected only a few times. No cognate antigen has been identified for it. No quality values exist for individual bases; no much larger clone is one base distant. The donors were roughly 39 Caucasian individuals from Russia, aged roughly 6 to 90 years, who were systemically healthy. Ten milliliters of peripheral blood were drawn from each donor into EDTA-treated Vacutainer tubes. PBMCs were isolated by Ficoll-Paque density-gradient centrifugation, with at least 6.5 million obtained per sample. Total RNA was extracted from PBMCs with Trizol reagent, with at least 6 micrograms obtained per sample. For every donor, an aliquot of PBMCs went through flow cytometry to measure the percentages of naive CD45RAhigh/CD27high T cells. Receptor libraries were prepared by 5' RACE. Sequencing used an Illumina HiSeq 2500. A second PCR of 7 to 11 cycles was performed with a sample-barcoded 5' primer and a J-beta primer mix. A unique molecular identifier was introduced onto each TCR beta cDNA molecule by a template-switch 5' adaptor carrying 12 random nucleotides. At least 2.5 million CDR3-containing paired-end reads were obtained from each sample. The Mint cDNA synthesis kit, primed by a TRBC-specific oligonucleotide, was used to synthesize first-strand cDNA from all RNA. Following uracil-DNA glycosylase treatment, a first 18-cycle PCR with universal primers M1SS and BC2_uni_R was performed on all cDNA. The authors processed their data as follows. Each sample was normalized by randomly selecting 1 million high-quality reads, each carrying a distinct molecular identifier. Instead of being binned into consensus sequences, reads with shared molecular identifiers were discarded. MiTCR, with a Q25 quality threshold and the strictest error-elimination algorithm, was used for CDR3 identification, clonotype clustering and error correction. A nonparametric unseen species model with Euler transformation was used to estimate lower-bound total TCR beta diversity. Through fastp at Q25 and MiXCR, TCRdb rebuilt clones from the public reads, retaining in-frame beta chains. Every entry covers one CDR3 protein and lists the most common genes and DNA from its rows. The V and J calls come from TCRdb's annotation, not from the publication. This sample gives around 850,000 distinct CDR3 sequences in total; around 36% of them show up just once. Over 10% of the sample comes from the top ten.

Reading the germline V gene gives CDR1 MNHNS and CDR2 SASEGT. Germline trimming: 6 bases from V, 8 bases from J; junction bases outside gene matches: 19. Including the terminal cysteine and phenylalanine, the CDR3 comprises 17 residues. Only the CDR3 DNA stays, 51 bases, in frame from base 1. The sequence came from a man between 18 and 35 years old in good health. Sequencing used blood. The rearrangement combines TRBV6-1 with TRBJ1-2; 9 bases in the middle match TRBD1. The DNA sequence is as follows: TGTGCCAGCAGCCCTTCCCCCGGGACAGGGTTAGAAATCGGCTACACCTTC. Translation gives CASSPSPGTGLEIGYTF.